This T cell receptor beta chain was identified during a study of vaccination and CD4 T cells after COVID-19. Whole-study context: Recovered patients in the cohort numbered six men and four women, two of them Hispanic. Timing of post-vaccine sample collection was a median 72 days after dose two, with a range of 14 to 241.

With regard to this clonotype: The target antigen is unknown.

With the Oncomine TCR Beta short-read assay, DNA from cultured CD4+ T cells was sequenced. Genomic DNA was isolated from CD4+ T cells that had been cultured. TCRdb independently ran MiXCR on the PCR reads; one entry per CDR3 protein. The data contain around 12,000 distinct CDR3 sequences, about half of them singletons. Treatment indicated: roughly 10-day PBMC culture with coronavirus spike peptide pools or control peptides (ViraFEST assay). Per well, around 2 million PBMCs were cultured in the presence of around 10 IU/ml IL-2 and approximately 10 ug/ml peptide pools. Germline V CDR1 and CDR2: GTSNPN, SVGIG (reference sequence). The CDR3 is 15 amino acids. With V trimmed by 0 bases and J by 5 bases, 7 bases remained unmatched.

The rearrangement links TRBV30 to TRBJ2-7; 10 positions match TRBD1. The clonotype was recovered from a human donor who had recovered from COVID-19. Input material: CD4+ T cells from blood, cultured in vitro. The DNA of the CDR3 is TGTGCCTGGAGTGTAAGCCTCGGGACAGGGGACGAGCAGTACTTC. Translating gives CAWSVSLGTGDEQYF.